This T cell receptor (beta chain) is drawn from a study of cytomegalovirus exposure and HLA in healthy donors. Study-level findings and limits: Association of under 20,000 TCR beta sequences with HLA alleles was found at 0.05 false discovery rate in a later analysis. Sequence variants that were highly shared formed a cluster that was likely a sequencing artifact.

CDR1 MGHRA and CDR2 YSYEKL come from the germline V gene. This CDR3 spans 14 amino acids. Trimming cost V 2 bases and J 0 bases, with 6 bases left between them. With regard to this clone: Its target is unknown.

In the PCR, 60 Vbeta and 13 Jbeta primers were used. The assay was immunoSEQ multiplex PCR, and TCRdb's table has in-frame clones only and misses some. The repertoire holds about 160,000 clones, with roughly 80% as singletons. The origin of this receptor is a man aged 50 or older in good health and CMV-seropositive. The specimen was PBMCs. The chain carries TRBV4-1 and TRBJ2-3; TRBD2 is a possible D gene (5 bases). The CDR3 coding sequence is TGCGCCAGCAGCCAATGGACTAGCACAGATACGCAGTATTTT. Translating gives CASSQWTSTDTQYF.